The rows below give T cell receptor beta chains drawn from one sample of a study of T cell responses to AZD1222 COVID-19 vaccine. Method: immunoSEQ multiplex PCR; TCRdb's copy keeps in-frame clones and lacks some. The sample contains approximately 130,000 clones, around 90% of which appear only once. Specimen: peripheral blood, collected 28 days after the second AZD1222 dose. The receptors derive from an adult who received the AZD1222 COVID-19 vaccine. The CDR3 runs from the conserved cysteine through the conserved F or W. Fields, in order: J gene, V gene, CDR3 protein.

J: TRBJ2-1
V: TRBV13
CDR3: CASSHRTGVYNEQFF

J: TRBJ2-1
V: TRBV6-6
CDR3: CASSYEGGSYNEQFF

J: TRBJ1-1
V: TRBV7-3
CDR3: CASSPGLGTEAFF

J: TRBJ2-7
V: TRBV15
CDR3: CATSRGRAGYEQYF

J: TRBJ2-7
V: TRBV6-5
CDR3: CVVGGVGDSYEQYF

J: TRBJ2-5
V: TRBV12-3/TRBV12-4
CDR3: CASSFMREETQYF

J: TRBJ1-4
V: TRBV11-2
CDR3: CASSLVIHNEKLFF

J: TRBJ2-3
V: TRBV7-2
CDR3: CASSQWTSLETDTQYF

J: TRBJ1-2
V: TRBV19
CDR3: CASRKRQGFDGYTF

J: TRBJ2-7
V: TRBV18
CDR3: CASSPGTSGSQGEQYF

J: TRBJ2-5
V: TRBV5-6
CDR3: CASSLDGETQYF

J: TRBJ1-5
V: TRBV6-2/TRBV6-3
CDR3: CASSSRGDRQPQHF

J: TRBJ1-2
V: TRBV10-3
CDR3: CAISDDTLSRLDGYTF

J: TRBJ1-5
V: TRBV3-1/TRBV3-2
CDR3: CASSQDLGGDQPQHF

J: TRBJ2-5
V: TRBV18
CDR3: CASSPLGQEQETQYF

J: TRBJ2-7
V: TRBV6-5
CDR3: CASRPPGRALYEQYF

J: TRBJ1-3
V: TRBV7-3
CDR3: CASSSTAGNTIYF

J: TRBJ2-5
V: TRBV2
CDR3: CASTFGHQETQYF

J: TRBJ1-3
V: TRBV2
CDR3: CASSEAGGPGNTIYF

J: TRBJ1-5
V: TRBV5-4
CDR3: CASSLGGRRGQPQHF

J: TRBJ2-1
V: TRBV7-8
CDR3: CASSLYTGGYNEQFF

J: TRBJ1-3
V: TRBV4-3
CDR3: CASSQEPGRHSGNTIYF

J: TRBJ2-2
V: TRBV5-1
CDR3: CASSLTAGPTGELFF

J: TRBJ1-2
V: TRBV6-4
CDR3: CASSVDRIANYGYTF

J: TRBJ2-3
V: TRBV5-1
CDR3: CASSSATSADTQYF

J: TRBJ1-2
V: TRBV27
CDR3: CASSLGTGNYGYTF

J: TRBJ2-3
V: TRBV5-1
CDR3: CASSLGTAVRGDTQYF

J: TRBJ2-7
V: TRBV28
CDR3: CASEGTGQGHYEQYF

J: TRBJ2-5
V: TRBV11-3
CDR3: CASSLGEGLETQYF

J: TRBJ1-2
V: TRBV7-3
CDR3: CASSLGGTNYGYTF

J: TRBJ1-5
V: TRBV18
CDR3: CASSPQQDSNQPQHF

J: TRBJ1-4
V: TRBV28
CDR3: CASRGQGGEKLFF

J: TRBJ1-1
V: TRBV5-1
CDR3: CASSLDTEAFF

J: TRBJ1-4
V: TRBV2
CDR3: CASSVARQAPRKLFF

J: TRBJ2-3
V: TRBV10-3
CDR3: CAIDTGGSTDTQYF

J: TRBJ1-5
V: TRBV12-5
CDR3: CASGLGTRTLYSNQPQHF

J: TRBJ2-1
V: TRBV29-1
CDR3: CSSRDRLAYNEQFF